This T cell receptor beta chain was documented in a study of T cell clonotyping in hematopoietic cell transplantation. Findings and limits, study-wide: Graft donor and pretransplant recipient Inverse Simpson Index values predicted broader posttransplant TCR diversity.

On this clone: Antigen unknown.

This CDR3 is 16 amino acids long. V was cut by 0 bases and J by 4 bases, with 18 bases left in between. The germline V gene has CDR1 GTSNPN and CDR2 SVGIG (reference sequence). Profiled with immunoSEQ multiplex PCR; TCRdb holds only in-frame clones, not every one. The sample lists about 16,000 clones, approximately 57% seen once, with 12% in the top ten. The input for sequencing was PBMCs, taken 30 days after allogeneic stem cell transplant. J is TRBJ1-2 and V is TRBV30; TRBD1 is a possible D gene (6 bases). This sequence was found in a male patient between 45 and 59 years old who had an allogeneic stem cell transplant from an unrelated donor, so T cells may come from the graft donor. Some clones in this sample may be carry-over from other donors' samples. This chain's CDR3 is CAWSVGPPGAGYGYTF. CDR3 nucleotides: TGTGCCTGGAGTGTAGGTCCCCCAGGGGCGGGCTATGGCTACACCTTC.